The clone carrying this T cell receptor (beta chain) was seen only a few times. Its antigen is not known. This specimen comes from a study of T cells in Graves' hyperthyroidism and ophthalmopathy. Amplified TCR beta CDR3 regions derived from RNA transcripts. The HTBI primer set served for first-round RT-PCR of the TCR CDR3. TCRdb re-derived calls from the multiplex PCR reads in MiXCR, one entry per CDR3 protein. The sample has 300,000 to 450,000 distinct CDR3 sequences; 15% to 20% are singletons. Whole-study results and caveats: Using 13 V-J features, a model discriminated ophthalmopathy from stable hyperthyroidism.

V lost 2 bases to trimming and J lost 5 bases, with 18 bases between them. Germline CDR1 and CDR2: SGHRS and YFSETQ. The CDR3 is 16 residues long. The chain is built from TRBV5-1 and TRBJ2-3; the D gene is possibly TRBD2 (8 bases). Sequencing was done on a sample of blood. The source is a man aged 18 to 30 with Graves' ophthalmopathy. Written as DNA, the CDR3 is TGCGCCAGCAGCTTCTATACAGGGGCGGGGGGAGATACGCAGTATTTT. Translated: CASSFYTGAGGDTQYF.